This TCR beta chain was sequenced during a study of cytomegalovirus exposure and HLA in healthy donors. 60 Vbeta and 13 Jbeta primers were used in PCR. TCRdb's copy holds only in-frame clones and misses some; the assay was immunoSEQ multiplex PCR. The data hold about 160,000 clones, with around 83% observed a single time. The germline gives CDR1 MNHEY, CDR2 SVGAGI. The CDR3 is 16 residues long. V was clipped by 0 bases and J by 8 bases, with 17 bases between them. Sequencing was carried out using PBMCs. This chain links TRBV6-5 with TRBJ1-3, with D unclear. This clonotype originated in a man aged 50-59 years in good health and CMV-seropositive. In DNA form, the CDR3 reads TGTGCCAGCAGTTACTCTTACAGTCACCCGGGAGACACCATATATTTT. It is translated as CASSYSYSHPGDTIYF.